This TCR beta chain was identified in a study of T cells after yellow fever vaccination. Whole-study context: Preparation used SMART-Seq v4 Ultra Low Input for the low-cell-number fractions.

The CDR3 totals 15 residues. The germline V gene encodes CDR1 SGHRS and CDR2 YFSETQ. Unmatched junction bases numbered 9, after V lost 7 bases and J lost 3 bases. Study-wide findings and caveats: A limited proportion of clonotypes was detected within both the CD4 and CD8 compartments.

This clonotype was found many times. The antigen is undetermined. 5'RACE template switching added a universal primer site and UMIs to TCR cDNA. TCRdb re-called the 5' RACE reads through MiXCR, storing one row per CDR3 protein. The sample lists a few hundred thousand distinct CDR3 sequences, about a sixth occurring once. This receptor was identified in a young man who received the YFV17D yellow fever vaccine. Sequenced material: PBMCs, taken about 5 days after the first yellow fever vaccination. V and J are TRBV5-1 and TRBJ2-3; 9 bases align to TRBD1. For the CDR3, the DNA is TGCGCCAGCTTGGGGACAGGGATGAGAACAGATACGCAGTATTTT. Protein sequence: CASLGTGMRTDTQYF.